These T cell receptor beta chains were read from a single sample in a study of T cells in Graves' hyperthyroidism and ophthalmopathy. TCRdb independently ran MiXCR on the multiplex PCR reads; one entry per CDR3 protein. The table records approximately 700,000 distinct CDR3 sequences, 45% of them present only once. The sample was peripheral blood or thyroid tissue (not recorded which). All receptors come from an adult man with Graves' disease, either hyperthyroidism or ophthalmopathy (not recorded which). Each CDR3 is given with its conserved first and last residue. D genes are given only for firm matches. The size entry is marked missing in some rows and otherwise reads once, few, many or a size class.

clone_size d_call j_call v_call cdr3_nt cdr3_aa
NA TRBD1 TRBJ2-5 TRBV6-6 TGTGCCAGCAGTTACTCGGGGACAGGGAAAGAGACCCAGTACTTC CASSYSGTGKETQYF
NA NA TRBJ1-5 TRBV24-1 TGTGCCATCAGTGACCCCCAGCATTTT CAISDPQHF
NA TRBD1 TRBJ1-1 TRBV2 TGTGCCAGCAAACTCGACAGGGGACGGTTGGACACTGAAGCTTTCTTT CASKLDRGRLDTEAFF
NA TRBD1 TRBJ2-7 TRBV7-8 TGTGCCAGCAGCCCTGGACAGGATAAGCAGTACTTC CASSPGQDKQYF
few NA TRBJ2-7 TRBV20-1 TGCAGTGCTAGCAGGACTGGCTACGAGCAGTACTTC CSASRTGYEQYF
NA TRBD1 TRBJ1-6 TRBV29-1 TGCAGCGTCCGGGACAGGGGCGTCAATTCACCCCTCCACTTT CSVRDRGVNSPLHF
NA NA TRBJ1-5 TRBV9 TGTGCCAGCAGCGGGAATGGGGGCAATCAGCCCCAGCATTTT CASSGNGGNQPQHF
few NA TRBJ1-5 TRBV6-1 TGTGCCAGCAGCAGGGATTCTCGCGGGAAGCCCCAGCATTTT CASSRDSRGKPQHF
once NA TRBJ1-2 TRBV10-3 TGTGCCATCAGTGAGCCGGGCGCATATGGCTACACCTTC CAISEPGAYGYTF
NA NA TRBJ2-7 TRBV5-1 TGCGCCAGCAGGAGCGAACAGTACTTC CASRSEQYF
once NA TRBJ1-4 TRBV12-3/TRBV12-4 TGTGCCGGCAGTTTCTCCAGGGTTCCGGGTGAAAAACTGTTTTTT CAGSFSRVPGEKLFF
NA TRBD1 TRBJ1-4 TRBV29-1 TGCAGCGTTGGGGCAGGGGGCTACACTGAAAAACTGTTTTTT CSVGAGGYTEKLFF
NA NA TRBJ1-6 TRBV12-3/TRBV12-4 TGTGCCAGCAGTTCGGTCAGCGTGGCAGGGGATAATTCACCCCTCCACTTT CASSSVSVAGDNSPLHF
NA TRBD1 TRBJ2-7 TRBV10-3 TGTGCCAGCAGTGCCCACAGGGGTCAGAACGAGCAGTACTTC CASSAHRGQNEQYF
few NA TRBJ2-5 TRBV6-1 TGTGCCAGCCAGGCGGGCCCCGGAGGAGAGACCCAGTACTTC CASQAGPGGETQYF
NA TRBD1 TRBJ1-2 TRBV10-3 TGTGCCATCAGATCAACAGGGGGAGAAGGCTACACCTTC CAIRSTGGEGYTF
few TRBD2 TRBJ2-7 TRBV20-1 TGCAGTGCTCTAGCGGGAGAATTTGGCGAGCAGTACTTC CSALAGEFGEQYF
few NA TRBJ1-4 TRBV5-5 TGCGCCAGCAGCCAAGAACCAGCCAGGGTGACTAATGAAAAACTGTTTTTT CASSQEPARVTNEKLFF
NA TRBD1 TRBJ1-4 TRBV29-1 TGCAGCGTGCGATACAGGGGGCGAAAGGAAAAACTGTTTTTT CSVRYRGRKEKLFF
few TRBD1 TRBJ1-5 TRBV24-1 TGTGCCACCAGTGATTTTTACAGGGGGCTGACTCAGCCCCAGCATTTT CATSDFYRGLTQPQHF
few NA TRBJ2-7 TRBV7-9 TGTGCCAGCAGCTTAACTTGGACGGAGAGCTCCTACGAGCAGTACTTC CASSLTWTESSYEQYF
NA TRBD1 TRBJ1-1 TRBV5-4 TGTGCCAGCTCCGACGATCACAGGGGCACTGAAGCTTTCTTT CASSDDHRGTEAFF
NA TRBD1 TRBJ2-5 TRBV7-8 TGTGCCAGCAGCATGGGACAGGGCGAGACCCAGTACTTC CASSMGQGETQYF
many NA TRBJ1-2 TRBV19 TGTGCCAGTAATCTACCCCCGCATGGCTACACCTTC CASNLPPHGYTF
many NA TRBJ2-7 TRBV10-3 TGTGCCATCAGTCTAGGGAACGAGCAGTACTTC CAISLGNEQYF
NA NA TRBJ1-4 TRBV7-2 TGTGCCTGGAGTGGAGGACCTAATGAAAAACTGTTTTTT CAWSGGPNEKLFF
NA TRBD1 TRBJ1-6 TRBV7-9 TGCGCCAGCAGCCACCGGACAGGGGGATCACCCCTCCACTTT CASSHRTGGSPLHF
NA TRBD1 TRBJ1-1 TRBV20-1 TGCAGTGCTAGATCCTCAGGGGGAGGAAACACTGAAGCTTTCTTT CSARSSGGGNTEAFF
few TRBD1 TRBJ1-2 TRBV20-1 TGCAGTGCCGAATCCACAGGGGTCGTGAGTCCAGGCTACACCTTC CSAESTGVVSPGYTF
NA NA TRBJ1-2 TRBV7-2 TGCGCCAGCAGCCAAAGGGGAGGGAACTATGGCTACACCTTC CASSQRGGNYGYTF
NA TRBD1 TRBJ1-5 TRBV10-3 TGTGCCATCAGTTTGACAGGGGGCGCGGATCAGCCCCAGCATTTT CAISLTGGADQPQHF
NA NA TRBJ2-2 TRBV19 TGTGCCAGTAGTATACGGGGGGAGCTGTTTTTT CASSIRGELFF
many TRBD1 TRBJ2-7 TRBV29-1 TGCAGCGTTCGAAGCCTCGGGACAGCAGGAGAGCAGTACTTC CSVRSLGTAGEQYF
NA TRBD1 TRBJ1-2 TRBV29-1 TGCAGCGCGGGACAGGGCCCCTATGGCTACACCTTC CSAGQGPYGYTF
NA TRBD1 TRBJ1-1 TRBV7-2 TGTGCCAGCAGCGCACCCGGGACAGGGTCCACTGAAGCTTTCTTT CASSAPGTGSTEAFF
NA NA TRBJ1-4 TRBV12-3/TRBV12-4 TGTGCCAGCACCCCCAGTGCAACTAATGAAAAACTGTTTTTT CASTPSATNEKLFF
NA TRBD2 TRBJ2-5 TRBV25-1 TGTGCCAGCGTTGATTCGGCTAGCGGGAGTTTAGAGACCCAGTACTTC CASVDSASGSLETQYF
NA NA TRBJ2-2 TRBV24-1 TGTGCCACCAGTGACACCGGGAGAGGCACCGGGGAGCTGTTTTTT CATSDTGRGTGELFF
NA NA TRBJ1-2 TRBV6-1 TGTGCCAGCAGTGATCTAGACTCCGGCTACTATGGCTACACCTTC CASSDLDSGYYGYTF
many NA TRBJ2-7 TRBV7-9 TGTGCCAGCAGCTTAGAGCAGTACTTC CASSLEQYF
NA NA TRBJ1-1 TRBV20-1 TGCAGTGCGCCCGGGAGCACTGAAGCTTTCTTT CSAPGSTEAFF
NA NA TRBJ1-5 TRBV11-1 TGTCACAGCAAGGCCAAAGGTGGAAGCAATCAGCCCCAGCATTTT CHSKAKGGSNQPQHF
NA TRBD2 TRBJ2-3 TRBV2 TGTGCCAGCAGTCGACTAGCGGGGGGGCAAGATACGCAGTATTTT CASSRLAGGQDTQYF
NA TRBD2 TRBJ2-2 TRBV12-3/TRBV12-4 TGTGCCAGCACCCCTCGTGGAGCGGGAGGGCCCGGGGAGCTGTTTTTT CASTPRGAGGPGELFF
many TRBD1 TRBJ1-2 TRBV7-9 TGTGCCAGCAGCTCGACAGGGTTCGTTACGGGCTACACCTTC CASSSTGFVTGYTF
few NA TRBJ1-2 TRBV7-9 TGTGCCAGCAGTCACTCGGCTTACAGGCGAATCCTTAACTATGGCTACACCTTC CASSHSAYRRILNYGYTF
few NA TRBJ2-7 TRBV5-1 TGCGCCAGCAGCTTGGGCCTAGCGCCTTCCTACGAGCAGTACTTC CASSLGLAPSYEQYF
many NA TRBJ1-1 TRBV7-8 TGTGCCAGCAGCTTAGCTAGACAGGCGAACACTGAAGCTTTCTTT CASSLARQANTEAFF
once NA TRBJ1-1 TRBV7-8 TGTGCCAGCAGCTTAGCAGGGGTTGTCACTGAAGCTTTCTTT CASSLAGVVTEAFF
many NA TRBJ2-7 TRBV29-1 TGCAGCGTTGGGAGGGGCGACGAGCAGTACTTC CSVGRGDEQYF
NA NA TRBJ1-4 TRBV10-1 TGCGCCAGCACCCAAGGGGTTAAAGAAAAACTGTTTTTT CASTQGVKEKLFF
NA NA TRBJ2-5 TRBV20-1 TGCAGTGCTAGAGATTTCCCGATCCAGTACTTC CSARDFPIQYF
NA NA TRBJ2-7 TRBV7-9 TGTGCCAGCACCCGAGGGGGGGCGTCCTACGAGCAGTACTTC CASTRGGASYEQYF
many NA TRBJ2-7 TRBV7-9 TGTGCCAGCAGCGCACAGGGTAAAACCTACGAGCAGTACTTC CASSAQGKTYEQYF
NA NA TRBJ1-2 TRBV6-5 TGTGCCATCAGTGACGGACAGCTCGGGGATAACTATGGCTACACCTTC CAISDGQLGDNYGYTF
few TRBD1 TRBJ1-2 TRBV6-1 TGTGCCAGCAGCCAGGGGGAACCCTGTGGCTACACCTTC CASSQGEPCGYTF
many TRBD1 TRBJ1-1 TRBV24-1 TGTGCCACCTGCAGGGCAGGGGGGTTGCGCACTGAAGCTTTCTTT CATCRAGGLRTEAFF